Described below is a single TCR beta chain sequence and its context. This clonotype was observed a handful of times. The specificity of this receptor is unknown. Within one base of it there is no much larger clone, and no base qualities were kept. The source of the sample is a study of CD8 T cells in ankylosing spondylitis (dated by TCRdb to the late 2010s). Regarding the research as a whole: The study set out to find disease-linked TCR variants by profiling T cell receptor beta repertoires in ankylosing spondylitis patients and healthy donors. Peripheral blood was sampled, and synovial fluid was additionally collected from ankylosing spondylitis patients. The full study cohort was made up of approximately 27 ankylosing spondylitis patients and roughly 100 healthy donors. Points the paper makes about the study in general: The disease-linked clones were reported to be significantly enriched in matched synovial fluid samples from ankylosing spondylitis patients. The disease-linked clones showed a CD8+ phenotype and occurred at relatively low frequencies in peripheral blood. Blood from ankylosing spondylitis patients appeared to be characterized by a TCR beta motif made up of several highly homologous amino acid variants. Some motif variants had previously been reported in the synovial fluid and blood of reactive arthritis patients, which suggests shared mechanisms of disease initiation.

For each ankylosing spondylitis patient, the synovial fluid sample was matched to a blood sample from that same patient. Including the terminal cysteine and phenylalanine, the CDR3 comprises 13 residues. The entry retains the CDR3 DNA only, 39 bases that are in frame from base 1. The germline V gene (reference sequence) gives CDR1 as SEHNR and CDR2 as FQNEAQ. V is reduced by 3 bases and J by 6 bases, leaving a spacing of 9 bases between them. This sample was sequenced with an Illumina HiSeq 2500. Quantitative 5'-RACE with molecular barcodes was the method used to prepare the TCR beta libraries. For the original study's pipeline: Disease-linked TCR variants were identified with a new computational method built on a probabilistic model of VDJ rearrangement. The public sequencing data were trimmed at Q25 with fastp and processed into clonotypes with MiXCR by TCRdb, which kept only in-frame beta chains. Rows with a matching CDR3 protein are joined into one entry that keeps the most common DNA and genes. TCRdb's processing, not the study's, gives the V and J calls here. For this sample there are approximately 35,000 distinct CDR3 sequences; roughly 12% appear just once. Jointly, the top ten make up roughly 32% of the sample.

This receptor chain uses TRBV7-9 and TRBJ2-1; the D gene assignment is ambiguous. This receptor was obtained from a male donor with ankylosing spondylitis. Material for sequencing was synovial fluid, either unsorted or a sorted T cell fraction (not recorded which). CDR3 region: CASSFGSFNEQFF. The nucleotide sequence reads TGTGCCAGCAGCTTCGGTAGCTTCAATGAGCAGTTCTTC.